One and the same sample provided the 12 T cell receptor beta chains below, sequenced in a study of cytomegalovirus exposure and HLA in healthy donors. Amplification used 60 Vbeta primers and 13 Jbeta primers. TCRdb keeps only in-frame clones here, not all; method: immunoSEQ multiplex PCR. Of approximately 210,000 clones listed, 70% to 90% are singletons. The specimen was PBMCs. These TCRs come from a woman between 18 and 29 years old in good health and CMV-seronegative.

The CDR3: CASSEYVGAPTGELFF. CDR3 nucleotides: TGTGCCAGCAGTGAATATGTAGGGGCCCCCACCGGGGAGCTGTTTTTT. This sequence joins TRBV25-1 and TRBJ2-2; tentatively, D is TRBD1 (5 bases). Germline CDR1 reads MGHDK; CDR2 reads SYGVNS. The germline V and J ends were trimmed by 0 bases and 4 bases, with 12 bases remaining between them. The CDR3 has 16 amino acids.

The gene calls are TRBV29-1 and TRBJ2-5, with 11 nucleotides matching TRBD1. V dropped 6 bases and J dropped 4; count of bases not matched to a gene: 13. Germline CDR1 and CDR2: SQVTM and ANQGSEA. This CDR3 is 16 amino acids long. The CDR3 protein is CSVQVGTGGIRETQYF. The CDR3 DNA reads TGCAGCGTCCAGGTGGGGACAGGGGGAATTCGAGAGACCCAGTACTTC.

The V and J genes are TRBV10-3 and TRBJ2-1; 7 bases match TRBD2. With 10 bases clipped from V and 0 bases from J, the junction kept 9 bases outside the gene matches. From germline, CDR1 is ENHRY and CDR2 SYGVKD. The CDR3 loop spans 15 amino acids. The CDR3 DNA sequence: TGTGCCAGCACTAGCGCCCCAAACTCCTACAATGAGCAGTTCTTC. Translated, it gives CASTSAPNSYNEQFF.

The chain links TRBV5-1 to TRBJ2-1, with D tentatively TRBD1 (6 bases). Germline V gene sequence: CDR1 SGHRS, CDR2 YFSETQ. The CDR3 consists of 14 residues. Between the trimmed V and J ends, which lost 4 bases and 7 bases, there was a span of 15 bases. DNA of the CDR3: TGCGCCAGCAGCCCGGGACACTCAGAGAATGAGCAGTTCTTC. This gives the protein CASSPGHSENEQFF.

The rearrangement links TRBV7-9 to TRBJ1-1, with 7 nucleotides matching TRBD1. This CDR3 contains 14 residues. Germline loops: CDR1 SEHNR, CDR2 FQNEAQ (reference sequence). Trimming at V came to 5 bases and at J to 5 bases, leaving 8 bases not matched to a gene. CDR3: CASSDQGVGTEAFF. CDR3 DNA sequence: TGTGCCAGCAGCGACCAGGGGGTAGGAACTGAAGCTTTCTTT.

The chain recombines TRBV9 with TRBJ2-7; TRBD1 matches at 12 bases. The trim removed 2 bases at V and 7 bases at J, leaving 7 bases unmatched. This CDR3 is 15 amino acids long. CDR1 and CDR2 (germline): SGDLS, YYNGEE. The chain's CDR3 is CASSVEGQGAREQYF. CDR3 DNA: TGTGCCAGCAGCGTCGAGGGACAGGGGGCTAGGGAGCAGTACTTC.

This clone has a single count. This chain links TRBV18 with TRBJ2-1, with D possibly matching TRBD2 (5 bases). The CDR3 covers 16 residues. The V gene lost 3 bases and the J gene lost 0 bases, with 12 bases spanning the gap. Looked up from germline, CDR1 is KGHSH and CDR2 is LQKENI. Here the CDR3 reads CASSPWELFSYNEQFF. CDR3 DNA sequence: TGTGCCAGCTCACCGTGGGAGCTATTCTCCTACAATGAGCAGTTCTTC.

The gene calls are TRBV19 and TRBJ2-3; the D is unclear. CDR3 length: 13 residues. Trimming took 7 bases from V and 0 from J, leaving 8 bases between them. Germline CDR1 LNHDA, CDR2 SQIVND (reference sequence). The DNA for the CDR3 is TGTGCCAGTACTCCAACTAGCACAGATACGCAGTATTTT. Amino acids: CASTPTSTDTQYF.

The chain is built from TRBV4-3 and TRBJ2-2, with TRBD2 matching over 8 bases. CDR3 length: 17 amino acids. V shed 1 base, J shed 2 bases, and the junction held 6 bases outside the gene matches. The V gene's germline CDR1 is LGHNA and CDR2 YSLEER. The DNA for the CDR3 is TGCGCCAGCAGCCAAGCGTTACTAGCGGCAAACACCGGGGAGCTGTTTTTT. The encoded protein is CASSQALLAANTGELFF.

CDR3 DNA: TGTGCCTGTTTAGGGGGAAACACTGAAGCTTTCTTT. Its protein is CACLGGNTEAFF. V and J are TRBV30 and TRBJ1-1, with D possibly matching TRBD1 (6 bases). The ends were cut back, 6 bases at V and 2 bases at J, with 10 bases in the middle. The CDR3 totals 12 residues. Germline values: CDR1 GTSNPN, CDR2 SVGIG (reference sequence). Based on the CDR3 plus reference TRBV30 and TRBJ1-1, the full variable domain is SQTIHQWPATLVQPVGSPLSLECTVEGTSNPNLYWYRQAAGRGLQLLFYSVGIGQISSEVPQNLSASRPQDRQFILSSKKLLLSDSGFYLCACLGGNTEAFFGQGTRLTVV.

This chain links TRBV5-4 with TRBJ2-5; the match to TRBD2 covers 9 bases. This CDR3 region has 15 residues. The V and J ends lost 4 bases and 4 bases, in that order; junction bases with no gene match: 8. Looked up from germline, CDR1 is SGHNT and CDR2 is YYREEE (reference sequence). The CDR3 coding sequence is TGTGCCAGCAGCATCGGCGGGGGGGCGGGAGAGACCCAGTACTTC. This encodes CASSIGGGAGETQYF.

The J gene is TRBJ1-3, the V gene TRBV7-2; the D gene is possibly TRBD1 (5 bases). Germline values: CDR1 SGHTA, CDR2 FQGNSA. Trimming took off 2 bases at V and 2 bases at J, with 10 bases between the two ends. This CDR3 contains 15 residues. The CDR3 spells CASSLFSGPGNTIYF. CDR3 DNA: TGTGCCAGCAGCTTATTTTCAGGGCCTGGAAACACCATATATTTT.